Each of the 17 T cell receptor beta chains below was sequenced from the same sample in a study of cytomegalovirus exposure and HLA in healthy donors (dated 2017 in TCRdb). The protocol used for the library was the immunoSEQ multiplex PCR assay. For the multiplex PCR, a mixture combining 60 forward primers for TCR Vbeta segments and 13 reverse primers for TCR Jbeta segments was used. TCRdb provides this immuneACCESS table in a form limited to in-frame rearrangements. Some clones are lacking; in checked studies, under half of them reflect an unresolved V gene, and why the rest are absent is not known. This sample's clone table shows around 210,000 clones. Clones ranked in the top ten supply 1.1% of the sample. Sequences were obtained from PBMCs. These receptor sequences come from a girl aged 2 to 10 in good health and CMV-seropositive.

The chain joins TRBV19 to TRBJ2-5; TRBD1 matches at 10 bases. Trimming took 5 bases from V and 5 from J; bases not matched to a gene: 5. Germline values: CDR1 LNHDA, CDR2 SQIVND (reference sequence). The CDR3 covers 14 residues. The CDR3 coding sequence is TGTGCCAGTAGTCAGACAGGGGGCTGGGAGACCCAGTACTTC. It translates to CASSQTGGWETQYF. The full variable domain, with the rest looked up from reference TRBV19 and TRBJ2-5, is DGGITQSPKYLFRKEGQNVTLSCEQNLNHDAMYWYRQDPGQGLRLIYYSQIVNDFQKGDIAEGYSVSREKKESFPLTVTSAQKNPTAFYLCASSQTGGWETQYFGPGTRLLVL.

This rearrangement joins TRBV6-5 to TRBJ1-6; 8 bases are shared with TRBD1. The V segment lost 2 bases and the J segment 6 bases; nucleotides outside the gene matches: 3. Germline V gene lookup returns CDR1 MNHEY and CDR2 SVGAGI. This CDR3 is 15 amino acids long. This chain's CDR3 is CASSYLDRGNSPLHF. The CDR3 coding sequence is TGTGCCAGCAGTTACCTTGACAGGGGTAATTCACCCCTCCACTTT.

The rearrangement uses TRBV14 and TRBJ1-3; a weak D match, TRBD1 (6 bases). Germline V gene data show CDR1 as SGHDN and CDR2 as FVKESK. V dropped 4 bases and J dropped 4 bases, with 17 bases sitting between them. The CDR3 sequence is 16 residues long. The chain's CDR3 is CASSPKGGGFGNTIYF. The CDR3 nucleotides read TGTGCCAGCAGCCCGAAAGGGGGGGGCTTCGGAAACACCATATATTTT.

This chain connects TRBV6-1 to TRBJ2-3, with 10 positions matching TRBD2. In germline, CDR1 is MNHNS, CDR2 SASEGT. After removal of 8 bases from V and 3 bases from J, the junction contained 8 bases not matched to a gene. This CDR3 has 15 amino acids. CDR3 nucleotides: TGTGCCAGCGGGTCTAGCGGGAGTGGTACAGATACGCAGTATTTT. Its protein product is CASGSSGSGTDTQYF.

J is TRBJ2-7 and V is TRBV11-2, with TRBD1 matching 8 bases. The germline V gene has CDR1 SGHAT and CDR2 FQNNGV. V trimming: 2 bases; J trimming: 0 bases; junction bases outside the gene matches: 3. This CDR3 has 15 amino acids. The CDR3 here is CASSLTGGLSYEQYF. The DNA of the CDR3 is TGTGCCAGCAGCTTAACAGGGGGTCTCTCCTACGAGCAGTACTTC.

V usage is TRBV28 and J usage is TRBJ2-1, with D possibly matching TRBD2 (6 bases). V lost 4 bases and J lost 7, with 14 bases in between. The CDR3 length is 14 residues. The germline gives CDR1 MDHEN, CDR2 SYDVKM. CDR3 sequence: CASSSRGTLNEQFF. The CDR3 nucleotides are TGTGCCAGCAGTTCGCGCGGGACCTTGAATGAGCAGTTCTTC. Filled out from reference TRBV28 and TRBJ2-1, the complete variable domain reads DVKVTQSSRYLVKRTGEKVFLECVQDMDHENMFWYRQDPGLGLRLIYFSYDVKMKEKGDIPEGYSVSREKKERFSLILESASTNQTSMYLCASSSRGTLNEQFFGPGTRLTVL.

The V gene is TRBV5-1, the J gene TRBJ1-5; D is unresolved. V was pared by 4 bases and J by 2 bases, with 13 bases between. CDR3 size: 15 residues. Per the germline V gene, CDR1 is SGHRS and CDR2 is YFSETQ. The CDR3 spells CASSEAPSGNQPQHF. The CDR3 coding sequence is TGCGCCAGCAGCGAAGCGCCCTCAGGCAATCAGCCCCAGCATTTT.

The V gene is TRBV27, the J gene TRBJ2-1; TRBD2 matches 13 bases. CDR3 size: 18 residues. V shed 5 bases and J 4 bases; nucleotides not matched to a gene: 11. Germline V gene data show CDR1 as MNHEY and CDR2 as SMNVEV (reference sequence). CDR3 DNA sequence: TGTGCCAGCAGTCCGACGCGCCTACTAGCGGGAGGGTACAATGAGCAGTTCTTC. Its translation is CASSPTRLLAGGYNEQFF.

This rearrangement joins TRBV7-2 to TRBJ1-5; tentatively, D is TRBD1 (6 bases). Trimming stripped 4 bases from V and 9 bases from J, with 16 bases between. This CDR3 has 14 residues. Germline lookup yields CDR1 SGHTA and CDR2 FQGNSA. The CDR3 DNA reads TGTGCCAGCAGCTCCTGGACAGTCCCGGTGCCCCAGCATTTT. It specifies CASSSWTVPVPQHF.

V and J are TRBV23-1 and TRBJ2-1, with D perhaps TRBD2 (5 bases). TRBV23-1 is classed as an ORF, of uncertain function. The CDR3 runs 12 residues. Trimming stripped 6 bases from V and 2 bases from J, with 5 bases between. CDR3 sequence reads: CASRRAYNEQFF. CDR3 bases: TGCGCCAGCAGGAGGGCCTACAATGAGCAGTTCTTC.

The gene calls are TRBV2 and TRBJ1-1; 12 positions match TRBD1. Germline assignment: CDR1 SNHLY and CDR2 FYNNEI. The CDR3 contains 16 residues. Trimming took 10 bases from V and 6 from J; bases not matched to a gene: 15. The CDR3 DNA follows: TGTGCCACCAACGTCCCGGGACAGGGGGCTGGGCCTGAAGCTTTCTTT. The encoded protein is CATNVPGQGAGPEAFF. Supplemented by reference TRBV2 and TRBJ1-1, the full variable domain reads EPEVTQTPSHQVTQMGQEVILRCVPISNHLYFYWYRQILGQKVEFLVSFYNNEISEKSEIFDDQFSVERPDGSNFTLKIRSTKLEDSAMYFCATNVPGQGAGPEAFFGQGTRLTVV.

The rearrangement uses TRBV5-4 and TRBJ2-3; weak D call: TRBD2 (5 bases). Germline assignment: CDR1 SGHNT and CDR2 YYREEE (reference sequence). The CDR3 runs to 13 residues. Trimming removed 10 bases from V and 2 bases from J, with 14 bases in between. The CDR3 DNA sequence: TGTGCCGCACTAGGCCCGAACACAGATACGCAGTATTTT. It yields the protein CAALGPNTDTQYF.

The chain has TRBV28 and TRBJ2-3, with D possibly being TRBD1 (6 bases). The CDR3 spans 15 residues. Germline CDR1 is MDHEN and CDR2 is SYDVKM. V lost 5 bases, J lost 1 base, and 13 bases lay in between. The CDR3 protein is CASSPFKGGTDTQYF. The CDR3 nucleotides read TGTGCCAGCAGTCCCTTCAAGGGGGGCACAGATACGCAGTATTTT.

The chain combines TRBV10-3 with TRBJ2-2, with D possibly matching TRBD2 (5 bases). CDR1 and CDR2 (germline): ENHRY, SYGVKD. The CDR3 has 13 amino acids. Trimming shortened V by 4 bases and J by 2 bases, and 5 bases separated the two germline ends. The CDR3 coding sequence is TGTGCCATCAGTGGGACTAACACCGGGGAGCTGTTTTTT. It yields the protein CAISGTNTGELFF.

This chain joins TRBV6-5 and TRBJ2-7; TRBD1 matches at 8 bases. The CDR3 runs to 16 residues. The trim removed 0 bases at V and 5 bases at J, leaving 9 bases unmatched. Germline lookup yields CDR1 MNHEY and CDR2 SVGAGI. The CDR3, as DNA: TGTGCCAGCAGTTACTCAATCCCGGGACAGGAGGACGAGCAGTACTTC. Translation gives CASSYSIPGQEDEQYF.

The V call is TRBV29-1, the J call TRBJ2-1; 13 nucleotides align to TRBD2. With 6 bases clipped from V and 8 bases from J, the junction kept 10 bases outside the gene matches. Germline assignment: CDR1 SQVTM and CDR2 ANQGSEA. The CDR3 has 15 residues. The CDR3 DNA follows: TGCAGCGTGCCCTTTATCGGACTAGCGGGAGATGAGCAGTTCTTC. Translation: CSVPFIGLAGDEQFF.

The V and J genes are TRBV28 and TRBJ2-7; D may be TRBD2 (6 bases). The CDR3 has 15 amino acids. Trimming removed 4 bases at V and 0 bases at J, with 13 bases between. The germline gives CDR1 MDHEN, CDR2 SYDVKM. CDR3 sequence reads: CASSSPGTASYEQYF. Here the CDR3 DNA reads TGTGCCAGCAGTTCCCCCGGGACTGCCTCCTACGAGCAGTACTTC.